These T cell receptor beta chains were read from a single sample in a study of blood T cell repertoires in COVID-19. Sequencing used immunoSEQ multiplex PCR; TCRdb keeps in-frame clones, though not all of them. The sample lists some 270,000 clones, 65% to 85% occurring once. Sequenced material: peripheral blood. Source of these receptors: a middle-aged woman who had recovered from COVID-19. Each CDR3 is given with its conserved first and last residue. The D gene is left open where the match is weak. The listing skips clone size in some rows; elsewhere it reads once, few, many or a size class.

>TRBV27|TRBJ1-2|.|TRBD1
CASSPLQGAWGYTF
TGTGCCAGCAGTCCACTACAGGGGGCATGGGGCTACACCTTC
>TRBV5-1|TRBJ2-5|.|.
CASRRGFQETQYF
TGCGCCAGCAGACGGGGATTCCAAGAGACCCAGTACTTC
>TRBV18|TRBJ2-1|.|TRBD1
CASSLYSPQGENEQFF
TGTGCCAGCTCCTTATACTCACCCCAGGGGGAGAATGAGCAGTTCTTC
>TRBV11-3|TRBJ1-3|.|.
CASSLDLGANSGNTIYF
TGTGCCAGCAGCTTAGATCTAGGGGCCAACTCTGGAAACACCATATATTTT
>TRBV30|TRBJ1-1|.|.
CAWSVVRGARTEAFF
TGTGCCTGGAGTGTCGTTCGGGGGGCTAGAACTGAAGCTTTCTTT
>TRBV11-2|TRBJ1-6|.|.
CASSLAVSPLHF
TGTGCCAGCAGCTTAGCAGTTTCACCCCTCCACTTT
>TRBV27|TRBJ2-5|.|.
CASSSWGEETQYF
TGTGCCAGCAGTTCCTGGGGGGAAGAGACCCAGTACTTC
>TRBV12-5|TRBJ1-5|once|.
CASGPAPNIRNQPQHF
TGTGCTAGTGGCCCCGCCCCGAACATACGCAATCAGCCCCAGCATTTT
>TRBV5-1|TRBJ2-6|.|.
CASSLVYSGANVLTF
TGCGCCAGCAGCTTGGTATACTCTGGGGCCAACGTCCTGACTTTC
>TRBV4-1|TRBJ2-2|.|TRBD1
CASSQDRTGVAGELFF
TGCGCCAGCAGCCAAGATCGTACAGGGGTGGCCGGGGAGCTGTTTTTT
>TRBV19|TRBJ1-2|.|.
CASSPDRKLIYGYTF
TGTGCCAGTAGTCCCGACAGGAAACTTATCTATGGCTACACCTTC
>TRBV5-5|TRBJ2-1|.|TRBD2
CASSKRVGTSGGSSYNEQFF
TGTGCCAGCAGCAAAAGGGTTGGGACTAGCGGGGGGAGCTCCTACAATGAGCAGTTCTTC
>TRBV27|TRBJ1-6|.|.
CASSTAYNSPLHF
TGTGCCAGCTCGACAGCCTATAATTCACCCCTCCACTTT